What follows describes a single T cell receptor beta chain. No cognate antigen has been identified for it. No base quality values were provided; no much bigger clone lies one nucleotide off. The data were taken from a study of blood T cells in healthy people across ages (dated by TCRdb to between 2014 and 2017). Regarding the complete study: Template switching captured roughly one uniquely barcoded TCR beta cDNA molecule per two T cells in model experiments. Age-related changes in TCR beta repertoire diversity were measured in the study by deep sequencing normalized with unique cDNA molecular identifiers. Four age groups were formed from the donors: young (average approximately 15 years), middle-aged (approximately 39), aged (around 68) and long-lived (about 80). To avoid experimental bias, donors of different ages were randomly spread across the sequencing lanes. Two additional independent replicas of 1 million unique cDNA reads from the same blood draw were analyzed for two donors (one aged 18 to 30 and one aged 80 or older).

Systemically healthy Caucasian individuals from Russia, over 30 in total and aged about 6 to 100 years, were included as donors. Each donor gave 8 to 10 milliliters of peripheral blood, drawn into EDTA-treated Vacutainer tubes. PBMCs were isolated by Ficoll-Paque density-gradient centrifugation, with at least 6 million obtained per sample. Trizol reagent was used to extract total RNA from PBMCs, with at least 5.5 micrograms per sample. The percentages of naive CD45RAhigh/CD27high T cells were determined by flow cytometry on a PBMC aliquot from every donor. The study at large found these results: Since profiling was done on bulk unsorted PBMCs, naive and antigen-experienced compartments could not be conclusively compared. Estimates of total diversity from one million sequenced T cells were regarded as lower bounds and underestimates. As age increased, observed TCR beta diversity per million T cells dropped in a roughly linear way, and a significant reduction was already evident by age about 40. Because the CMV infection status of the donors was unknown, age-related changes in expanded clonotypes may potentially have been confounded. The percentage of naive T cells measured by flow cytometry correlated strongly with observed TCR beta diversity. Compared with the aged group, more naive CD4+ T cells, fewer expanded clones and increased TCR diversity were shown by the long-lived group, suggesting age selection.

The protocol used for the library was 5' RACE. TCRdb names Illumina HiSeq 2500 as the instrument used. A second PCR of about 6 to 11 cycles was performed with a sample-barcoded 5' primer and a J-beta primer mix. A template-switch 5' adaptor carrying 12 random nucleotides introduced a unique molecular identifier onto each TCR beta cDNA molecule. At least 2.5 million CDR3-containing paired-end reads were obtained from each sample. First-strand cDNA synthesis was performed from all RNA using the Mint cDNA synthesis kit, with priming by a TRBC-specific oligonucleotide. After uracil-DNA glycosylase treatment, a first 18-cycle PCR used universal primers M1SS and BC2_uni_R on all cDNA. Turning to the authors' computational methods: Each sample was normalized by randomly selecting 1 million high-quality reads, each carrying a distinct molecular identifier. Reads with shared molecular identifiers were discarded instead of being binned into consensus sequences. MiTCR, with a Q25 quality threshold and the strictest error-elimination algorithm, was used for CDR3 identification, clonotype clustering and error correction. A nonparametric unseen species model with Euler transformation was used to estimate lower-bound total TCR beta diversity. TCRdb handled the public reads itself, with Q25 trimming in fastp and clone calling in MiXCR, and kept productive beta chains. Records with the same CDR3 protein are collapsed into one entry carrying the most frequent genes and DNA. The V and J calls, along with clone size, are taken from TCRdb and not from the paper's own processing. The sample records roughly 1,300,000 distinct CDR3 sequences, around 59% of which are singletons. Of the sample, over 6.5% falls within the top ten clones.

Inclusive of the bounding cysteine and phenylalanine, the CDR3 is 15 residues long. The kept DNA is CDR3 alone, 45 bases in frame from the first base. Cut back by 1 base and 1 base, the V and J ends lie 10 bases apart. CDR1 and CDR2 are drawn from the germline V gene: MGHDK, SYGVNS. Input material: blood. This chain is built from TRBV25-1 and TRBJ1-1, with no confidently assigned D gene. The source is a man aged 18 to 29 in good health. The DNA sequence is given as TGTGCCAGCAGTGAATGGGGAAGGAGGAACACTGAAGCTTTCTTT. Its amino acids are CASSEWGRRNTEAFF. Extended through the reference TRBV25-1 and TRBJ1-1 proteins, this CDR3 yields the full variable domain: EADIYQTPRYLVIGTGKKITLECSQTMGHDKMYWYQQDPGMELHLIHYSYGVNSTEKGDLSSESTVSRIRTEHFPLTLESARPSHTSQYLCASSEWGRRNTEAFFGQGTRLTVV.